The present T cell receptor beta chain was sequenced within a study of OX40 agonist ivuxolimab in advanced cancers. Study-wide background: Patients took ivuxolimab, an agonistic anti-OX40 (CD134) antibody. Study results and caveats: The investigators did not determine what antigen specificity the expanded peripheral T cells had.

Only in-frame clones appear in the TCRdb table, and some are missing; sequencing was by immunoSEQ multiplex PCR. The sample has over 20,000 clones; 75% to 85% are singletons. V dropped 1 base and J dropped 3 bases, with 10 bases sitting between them. Germline CDR1 reads SGHAT; CDR2 reads FQNNGV. CDR3 size: 16 residues. As regards this clone: Its antigen is not known.

This receptor was obtained from an adult with an advanced solid tumor such as melanoma, head and neck, liver or kidney cancer. Source: CD4+ or CD8+ T cells sorted from blood, taken in a trial of the OX40 agonist ivuxolimab. The chain employs TRBV11-2 and TRBJ1-6; D call uncertain. In DNA, the CDR3 is TGTGCCAGCAGCTTAGGCAAGGGATTCTATAATTCACCCCTCCACTTT. It is translated as CASSLGKGFYNSPLHF.